One and the same sample provided the 18 T cell receptor beta chains below, sequenced in a study of blood T cell repertoires in COVID-19 (TCRdb year 2020). The method behind the library was the immunoSEQ multiplex PCR assay. TCRdb stores this immuneACCESS table with in-frame sequences only. Part of the clones is absent; in the studies checked, under half of the shortfall reflects unresolved V genes, and no reason is known for the rest. The table for this sample lists 130,000 to 150,000 clones; around 84% of them were counted only once. The ten largest clones take up about 10% of the sample. Sequencing input: peripheral blood. These receptors all stem from a man aged 55 to 70 with active or convalescent COVID-19.

This clone came up a few times. The rearrangement joins TRBV3-1 (or the pseudogene TRBV3-2) to TRBJ2-2, with 7 bases fitting TRBD2. The V and J ends lost 4 bases and 2 bases, in that order; junction bases with no gene match: 10. The germline V gene has CDR1 LGHDT and CDR2 YNNKEL (reference sequence). The CDR3 is made up of 17 amino acids. Written as DNA, the CDR3 is TGTGCCAGCAGCCGAACCTGGGGGGGAGGCAACACCGGGGAGCTGTTTTTT. Residues: CASSRTWGGGNTGELFF.

V gene TRBV28 combines with J gene TRBJ2-1; TRBD2 matches at 11 bases. This CDR3 has 17 residues. Germline trimming cut 5 bases from V and 1 base from J; bases unmatched to any gene: 7. Per germline, CDR1 MDHEN and CDR2 SYDVKM. The CDR3 sequence is CASSAVAGGGSYNEQFF. CDR3 in DNA: TGTGCCAGCAGTGCGGTAGCGGGAGGGGGGTCCTACAATGAGCAGTTCTTC.

The rearrangement uses TRBV19 and TRBJ1-1; tentatively, D is TRBD1 (5 bases). Trimming cost V 0 bases and J 1 base, with 9 bases left between them. This CDR3 has 15 amino acids. Germline V gene data show CDR1 as LNHDA and CDR2 as SQIVND (reference sequence). CDR3 DNA: TGTGCCAGTAGTATAGAGGGGGGAAGGAACACTGAAGCTTTCTTT. Encoded protein: CASSIEGGRNTEAFF.

V is TRBV7-8 and J is TRBJ2-7; D might be TRBD1 (5 bases). Germline assignment: CDR1 SGHVS and CDR2 FQNEAQ. Trimming took off 0 bases at V and 4 bases at J, with 13 bases between the two ends. This CDR3 comprises 15 residues. In nucleotides, the CDR3 is TGTGCCAGCAGCTTAGCGTTAGGACACAGATACGAGCAGTACTTC. Its protein product is CASSLALGHRYEQYF.

The chain recombines TRBV3-1 (or the pseudogene TRBV3-2) with TRBJ2-7; 7 bases are shared with TRBD1. Trimming removed 3 bases from V and 5 bases from J; junction bases left unmatched: 19. Germline values: CDR1 LGHDT, CDR2 YNNKEL (reference sequence). This CDR3 is 18 amino acids long. The CDR3 protein is CASSQEPRARQGLDEQYV. The CDR3, as DNA: TGTGCCAGCAGCCAGGAACCCAGAGCGCGACAGGGCCTTGACGAGCAGTACGTC.

This clone has just one count. Distinct nucleotide sequences in the sample also encode this CDR3. This chain links TRBV5-1 with TRBJ2-1; TRBD2 matches at 11 bases. Germline V gives CDR1 SGHRS, CDR2 YFSETQ. Trimming removed 2 bases from V and 7 bases from J; junction bases left unmatched: 2. There are 14 residues in the CDR3. The DNA for the CDR3 is TGCGCCAGCAGCTTCCTAGCGGGAGGTAATGAGCAGTTCTTC. This codes for CASSFLAGGNEQFF. Together with reference TRBV5-1 and TRBJ2-1, the CDR3 gives the full variable domain: KAGVTQTPRYLIKTRGQQVTLSCSPISGHRSVSWYQQTPGQGLQFLFEYFSETQRNKGNFPGRFSGRQFSNSRSEMNVSTLELGDSALYLCASSFLAGGNEQFFGPGTRLTVL.

The rearrangement uses TRBV11-3 and TRBJ2-5, with a possible D match to TRBD2 (6 bases). Germline CDR1 reads SGHNT; CDR2 reads YENEEA. Between the trimmed V and J ends, which lost 1 base and 0 bases, there was a span of 6 bases. The CDR3 is made up of 14 amino acids. In DNA form, the CDR3 reads TGTGCCAGCAGCTTAGGGGGGGACCAAGAGACCCAGTACTTC. It translates to CASSLGGDQETQYF.

V usage is TRBV11-3 and J usage is TRBJ2-7; no reliable D call. Germline loops: CDR1 SGHNT, CDR2 YENEEA. CDR3 length equals 13 residues. V was shortened by 5 bases and J by 3 bases, with 11 bases between the two germline ends. The CDR3 here is CASSPTLLYEQYF. CDR3 bases: TGTGCCAGCAGCCCGACTTTACTCTACGAGCAGTACTTC.

V and J are TRBV3-1 (or the pseudogene TRBV3-2) and TRBJ2-1, with 8 bases that match TRBD2. In germline, CDR1 is LGHDT, CDR2 YNNKEL (reference sequence). V gave up 5 bases and J gave up 2 bases; unmatched junction bases: 5. The CDR3 length is 15 residues. The CDR3 loop is CASSWSGGAYNEQFF. In DNA form, the CDR3 reads TGTGCCAGCAGCTGGAGCGGGGGAGCCTACAATGAGCAGTTCTTC.

This clone occurred once. The rearrangement links TRBV14 to TRBJ2-3; 11 nucleotides match TRBD1. With V trimmed by 0 bases and J by 2 bases, 4 bases remained unmatched. The CDR3 is 17 amino acids. Germline CDR1 and CDR2: SGHDN and FVKESK. Written as DNA, the CDR3 is TGTGCCAGCAGCCAAGAATGGACAGGGGGCTCCACAGATACGCAGTATTTT. Residues: CASSQEWTGGSTDTQYF.

The sample holds one count of this clone. The rearrangement joins TRBV4-3 to TRBJ2-1; a weak D match, TRBD2 (6 bases). Germline CDR1 is LGHNA and CDR2 is YSLEER. V lost 1 base to trimming and J lost 5 bases, with 15 bases between them. The CDR3 extends over 16 amino acids. CDR3 protein: CASSQVGSGTHNEQFF. The CDR3 DNA sequence: TGCGCCAGCAGCCAAGTAGGTAGCGGCACCCACAATGAGCAGTTCTTC.

The J gene is TRBJ2-1, the V gene TRBV5-1; 12 bases map to TRBD2. The germline V gene has CDR1 SGHRS and CDR2 YFSETQ. This CDR3 has 14 residues. After removal of 7 bases from V and 10 bases from J, the junction contained 9 bases not matched to a gene. CDR3 bases: TGCGCCAGCTCGGCTAGCGGGAGGGAGGCGGAGCAGTTCTTC. Encoded protein: CASSASGREAEQFF.

The J gene is TRBJ1-2, the V gene TRBV6-2 or TRBV6-3; D perhaps matches TRBD1 (5 bases). Germline V gives CDR1 MNHEY, CDR2 SVGEGT. The germline V and J ends were trimmed by 6 bases and 7 bases, with 15 bases remaining between them. The CDR3 is made up of 13 amino acids. CDR3 in DNA: TGTGCCAGCAGCCAAGACAGAGAACGTGGCTACACCTTC. This translates into CASSQDRERGYTF.

The DNA for the CDR3 is TGTGCCAGCGGGCCGACAGTCCAAGAGACCCAGTACTTC. Protein: CASGPTVQETQYF. The chain employs TRBV27 and TRBJ2-5; TRBD1 is a possible D gene (5 bases). The length of the CDR3 is 13 residues. V was trimmed by 8 bases and J by 1 base, leaving 11 bases between them. Germline values: CDR1 MNHEY, CDR2 SMNVEV (reference sequence).

This chain joins TRBV6-5 and TRBJ1-5, with a weak D call TRBD1 (6 bases). The germline CDR1 and CDR2 sequences are MNHEY and SVGAGI. V dropped 0 bases and J dropped 2 bases, with 11 bases sitting between them. The CDR3 contains 16 residues. The chain's CDR3 is CASSYSRGVGNQPQHF. CDR3 coding DNA: TGTGCCAGCAGTTACTCCAGGGGTGTGGGCAATCAGCCCCAGCATTTT.

The chain has TRBV15 and TRBJ2-1, with TRBD1 matching over 8 bases. With 3 bases clipped from V and 6 bases from J, the junction kept 10 bases outside the gene matches. Germline values: CDR1 LNHNV, CDR2 YYDKDF (reference sequence). The CDR3 contains 16 residues. CDR3 sequence: CATSSRIGQGFNEQFF. The CDR3 DNA reads TGTGCCACCAGCAGCAGAATCGGACAGGGATTCAATGAGCAGTTCTTC.

V is TRBV27 and J is TRBJ1-1, with D unclear. Trimming cost V 3 bases and J 2 bases, with 10 bases left between them. This CDR3 has 14 residues. The germline CDR1 and CDR2 sequences are MNHEY and SMNVEV (reference sequence). The CDR3 bases are TGTGCCAGCAGTTTTGTTAACATTAACACTGAAGCTTTCTTT. Translating it yields CASSFVNINTEAFF.

This chain uses TRBV5-5 with TRBJ2-7, with 11 bases fitting TRBD1. The germline V gene encodes CDR1 SGHKS and CDR2 YYEKEE (reference sequence). The V gene end was trimmed by 4 bases and the J gene end by 6 bases; junction bases not matched to a gene: 18. CDR3 size: 18 residues. CDR3 nucleotides: TGTGCCAGCAGCGGAGGACAGGGGGCGCGGGTACCCGGATCCGAGCAGTACGTC. This encodes CASSGGQGARVPGSEQYV.